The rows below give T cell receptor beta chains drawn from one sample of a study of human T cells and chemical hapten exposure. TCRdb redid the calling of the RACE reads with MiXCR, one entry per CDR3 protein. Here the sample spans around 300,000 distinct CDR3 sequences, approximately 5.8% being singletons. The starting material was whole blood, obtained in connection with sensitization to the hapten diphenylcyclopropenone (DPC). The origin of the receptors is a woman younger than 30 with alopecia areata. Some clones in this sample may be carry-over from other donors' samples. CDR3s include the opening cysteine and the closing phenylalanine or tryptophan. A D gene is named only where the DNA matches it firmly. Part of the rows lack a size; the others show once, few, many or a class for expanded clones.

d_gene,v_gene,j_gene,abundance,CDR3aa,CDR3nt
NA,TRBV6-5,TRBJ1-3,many,CASSLGRSSGNTIYF,TGTGCCAGCAGTTTAGGCCGCAGCTCTGGAAACACCATATATTTT
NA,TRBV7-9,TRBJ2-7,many,CASSLSSVASYEQYF,TGTGCCAGCAGCTTAAGTTCGGTGGCCTCCTACGAGCAGTACTTC
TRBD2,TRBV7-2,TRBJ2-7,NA,CASSLVGASGYEQYF,TGTGCCAGCAGCTTAGTCGGGGCTAGCGGGTACGAGCAGTACTTC
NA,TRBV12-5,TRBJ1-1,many,CASAIPGMNTEAFF,TGTGCTAGTGCCATCCCGGGGATGAACACTGAAGCTTTCTTT
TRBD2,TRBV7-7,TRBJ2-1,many,CASSGLAGNNEQFF,TGTGCTAGCAGCGGACTAGCGGGGAACAATGAGCAGTTCTTC
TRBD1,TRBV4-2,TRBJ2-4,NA,CASSPRPPTGSRNIQYF,TGTGCCAGCAGCCCGCGACCCCCGACAGGGAGTAGAAACATTCAGTACTTC
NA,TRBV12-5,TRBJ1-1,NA,CASGFPGQNTEAFF,TGTGCTAGTGGTTTCCCGGGACAGAACACTGAAGCTTTCTTT
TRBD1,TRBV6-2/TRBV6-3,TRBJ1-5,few,CASRGQGPQQPQHF,TGTGCCAGCAGGGGACAGGGCCCCCAACAGCCCCAGCATTTT
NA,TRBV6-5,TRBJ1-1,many,CASEGSGGGDTEAFF,TGTGCCAGCGAGGGCTCCGGAGGGGGGGACACTGAAGCTTTCTTT
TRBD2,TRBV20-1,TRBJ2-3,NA,CSAREPLTSGGFGADTQYF,TGCAGTGCTAGAGAACCGCTTACGAGCGGGGGTTTCGGGGCAGATACGCAGTATTTT
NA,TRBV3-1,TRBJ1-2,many,CASSLDSAGTGYTF,TGTGCCAGCAGCCTGGACAGCGCTGGGACTGGCTACACCTTC
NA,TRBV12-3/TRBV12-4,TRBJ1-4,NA,CASSSRPFRDQRHEKLFF,TGTGCCAGCAGTTCCCGACCCTTCAGGGACCAACGCCATGAAAAACTGTTTTTT
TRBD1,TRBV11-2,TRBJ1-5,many,CASSPLQGSGNQPQHF,TGTGCCAGCAGCCCCCTACAGGGGTCTGGCAATCAGCCCCAGCATTTT
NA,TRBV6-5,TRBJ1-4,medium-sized,CASSYTDSPNEKLFF,TGTGCCAGCAGTTACACTGACAGCCCGAATGAAAAACTGTTTTTT
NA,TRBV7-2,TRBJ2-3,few,CASSTGIHTDTQYF,TGTGCCAGCAGCACCGGGATACACACAGATACGCAGTATTTT
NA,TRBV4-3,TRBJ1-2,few,CASSQEWSYGPRGNYGYTF,TGCGCCAGCAGCCAAGAATGGTCCTACGGGCCCCGTGGCAACTATGGCTACACCTTC
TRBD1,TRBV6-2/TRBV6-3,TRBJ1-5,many,CASSFPTGDQPQHF,TGTGCCAGCAGTTTCCCGACAGGGGATCAGCCCCAGCATTTT
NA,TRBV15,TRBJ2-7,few,CATSRGTEPYEQYF,TGTGCCACCAGCAGAGGGACAGAACCCTACGAGCAGTACTTC
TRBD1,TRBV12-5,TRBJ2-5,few,CASGLETGETQYF,TGTGCTAGTGGTTTGGAGACAGGGGAGACCCAGTACTTC
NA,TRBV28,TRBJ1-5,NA,CASSLLAGGFQPQHF,TGTGCCAGCAGTTTATTAGCGGGCGGCTTTCAGCCCCAGCATTTT
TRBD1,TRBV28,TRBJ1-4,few,CASSPPGQGGEKLFF,TGTGCCAGCAGCCCACCGGGACAGGGAGGCGAAAAACTGTTTTTT
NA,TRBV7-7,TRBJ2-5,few,CASSFGSGQETQYF,TGTGCTAGCAGCTTTGGATCAGGGCAAGAGACCCAGTACTTC